The 2 T cell receptor beta chains in this list originate from one sample, sequenced in a study of blood T cell repertoires in COVID-19. The repertoire was sequenced with immunoSEQ multiplex PCR; TCRdb's copy has only in-frame clones and lacks some. The sample includes roughly 79,000 clones, roughly 86% seen only once; the top ten take 7% to 9%. The sequencing sample was made of peripheral blood. These receptors all come from a human donor in a cohort sampled during active COVID-19.

This chain links TRBV25-1 with TRBJ2-7; perhaps TRBD1 as D (6 bases). The CDR3 extends over 14 amino acids. CDR1 is MGHDK, CDR2 SYGVNS, per germline. V dropped 5 bases and J dropped 5 bases, with 16 bases sitting between them. In DNA, the CDR3 is TGTGCCAGCAGTCTACCCTCAGGGGTGGACGAGCAGTACTTC. It codes for CASSLPSGVDEQYF.

The chain has TRBV7-2 and TRBJ1-2, with TRBD1 as a possible D gene (6 bases). Germline V gene sequence: CDR1 SGHTA, CDR2 FQGNSA. Trimming left V 5 bases short and J 8 bases short, with 12 bases between. The CDR3 loop spans 12 amino acids. CDR3 sequence reads: CASSKAGGGYTF. The CDR3 DNA reads as TGTGCCAGCAGCAAAGCGGGGGGCGGCTACACCTTC. Drawing the rest from reference TRBV7-2 and TRBJ1-2, the complete variable domain is GAGVSQSPSNKVTEKGKDVELRCDPISGHTALYWYRQSLGQGLEFLIYFQGNSAPDKSGLPSDRFSAERTGGSVSTLTIQRTQQEDSAVYLCASSKAGGGYTFGSGTRLTVV.